This TCR beta chain was obtained from a study of CD8+ T cells in alopecia areata. Study conclusions and caveats: Scalp samples also contribute reads from the resident alphabeta T cells found in normal skin. Researchers reported that TCR sharing among patients proved less clear than in mice, possibly HLA-linked.

V was shortened by 4 bases and J by 5 bases, with 10 bases between the two germline ends. CDR1 is SGHDT, CDR2 YYEEEE, per germline. This CDR3 comprises 12 residues. To note about this clone: Antigen specificity is unknown.

cDNA serving as the sequencing template came from extracted, reverse transcribed RNA. The assay was immunoSEQ multiplex PCR, and TCRdb's table has in-frame clones only and misses some. The sample holds some 180,000 clones, roughly three fifths seen once. Specimen: CD8+ T cells sorted from blood. The TCR sequence derives from a human donor in good health. The J gene is TRBJ2-7, the V gene TRBV5-6; D is undetermined. DNA for the CDR3: TGTGCCAGCAGCGGCCGGGTAGACGAGCAGTACTTC. Translation gives CASSGRVDEQYF. The full variable domain, with the rest looked up from reference TRBV5-6 and TRBJ2-7, is DAGVTQSPTHLIKTRGQQVTLRCSPKSGHDTVSWYQQALGQGPQFIFQYYEEEERQRGNFPDRFSGHQFPNYSSELNVNALLLGDSALYLCASSGRVDEQYFGPGTRLTVT.